This TCR beta chain is from a study of blood T cell repertoires in COVID-19. At the level of the study: Acute-phase and convalescent COVID-19 samples originated in the United States, Italy and Spain. The analysed material was cDNA or gDNA that came from T cells, B-cell-depleted T cells, or PBMCs.

In the study's own analysis: Amplification of reference gene primers was used by the study to estimate nucleated cell counts. TCRdb's copy holds only in-frame clones and misses some; the assay was immunoSEQ multiplex PCR. That table gives V, J and clone size, and the DNA gave D and trimming. The sample lists tens of thousands of clones, roughly 90% occurring once. Trimming left V 5 bases short and J 3 bases short, with 10 bases between. This CDR3 comprises 13 residues. Looked up from germline, CDR1 is SGHTA and CDR2 is FQGNSA. V gene TRBV7-2 combines with J gene TRBJ1-2, with a tentative D call TRBD1 (5 bases). Sequencing used peripheral blood. The receptor was isolated from a man in his fifties or sixties with acute or convalescent COVID-19. The CDR3, as DNA: TGTGCCAGCAGCCCCGGGACTCACTATGGCTACACCTTC. Translation gives CASSPGTHYGYTF.